This TCR beta chain was recorded in a study of blood T cell repertoires in COVID-19 (dated by TCRdb to about 2020). Regarding the complete study: Samples from collaborators originated in the United States, Italy and Spain and spanned both the acute and convalescent phases of COVID-19. HLA class I and class II types, where available, came from metadata supplied by the sample provider rather than from assay-based typing. Nearly every sample came with metadata listing a de-identified subject ID, COVID-19 status, age in years and sex. The samples were drawn from the first 160 participants of the ongoing ImmuneRACE study and from 950 to 1,500 subjects provided by 6 global collaborators. The material from the prospective study consisted of cDNA or gDNA derived from T cells, B-cell-depleted T cells, or PBMCs. The repertoires were released in a freely available public database intended as a resource for research on the immune response to SARS-CoV-2. The dataset comprised deeply sampled blood TCRbeta repertoires from subjects exposed to, actively infected with, or recovered from COVID-19.

Whole blood was collected in K2EDTA tubes by collaborating institutions according to the institutions' own protocols. For TCRbeta analysis, collaborators shipped samples as frozen whole blood, isolated PBMCs, or DNA extracted from either of those sample types. A few counts support this clone. Its antigen is unknown. Base qualities are not provided; no much larger clone lies one nucleotide away. Study-wide findings and limitations: The amount of clinical and demographic metadata varied by source and participant and was provided uncurated.

The immunoSEQ Assay, a bias-controlled multiplex PCR, was used to amplify TCRbeta CDR3 regions from genomic DNA. The authors' pipeline ran thus. Nucleated cell counts per sample were estimated from amplification of reference gene primers within the assay. To quantify the absolute abundance of each unique TCRbeta CDR3 rearrangement, sequence reads were collapsed and filtered. For each sample, productive Simpson clonality was calculated by taking the square root of Simpson's diversity index across productive rearrangements. Not all clones reach the TCRdb copy of this immuneACCESS table, which keeps in-frame sequences only. Checked studies attribute under half of the gap to unresolved V genes and leave the rest unexplained. D and trimming were read from the DNA, whereas the V and J calls and clone size are those reported in that table. Counted in this sample were under 300,000 clones; roughly 83% of them appeared once. The top ten clones comprise roughly 12% of the sample.

CDR1 and CDR2, looked up from the germline V gene, are SGHTA and FQGNSA. Measured from the cysteine to the phenylalanine, the CDR3 is 16 residues long. Just the 48-base CDR3 DNA is kept, in frame starting at base 1. Germline trimming amounts to 1 base on V and 7 bases on J, with 6 as the count of junction bases outside the gene matches. Sequencing was carried out using peripheral blood. This TCR came from a man of 80 years or more with acute or convalescent COVID-19. The rearranged chain carries TRBV7-2 and TRBJ1-6, with 8 middle bases fitting TRBD1. The base sequence is TGTGCCAGCAGCTTAGAGGTTAACAGGGGGAATTCACCCCTCCACTTT. It translates as CASSLEVNRGNSPLHF.